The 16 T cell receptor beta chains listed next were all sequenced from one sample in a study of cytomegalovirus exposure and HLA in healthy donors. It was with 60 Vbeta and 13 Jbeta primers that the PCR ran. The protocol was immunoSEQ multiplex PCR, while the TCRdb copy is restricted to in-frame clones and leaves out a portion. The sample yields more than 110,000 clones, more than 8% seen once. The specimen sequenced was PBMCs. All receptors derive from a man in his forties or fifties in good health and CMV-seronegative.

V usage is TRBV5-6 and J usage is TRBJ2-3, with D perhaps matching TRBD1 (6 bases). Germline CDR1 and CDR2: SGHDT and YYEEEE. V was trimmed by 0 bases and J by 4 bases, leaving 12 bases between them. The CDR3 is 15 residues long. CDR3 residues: CASSLEGTRADTQYF. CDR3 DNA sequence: TGTGCCAGCAGCTTGGAAGGGACAAGGGCAGATACGCAGTATTTT.

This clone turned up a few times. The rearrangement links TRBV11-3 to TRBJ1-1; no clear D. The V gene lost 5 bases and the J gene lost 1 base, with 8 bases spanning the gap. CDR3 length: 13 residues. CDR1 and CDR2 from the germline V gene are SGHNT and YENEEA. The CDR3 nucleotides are TGTGCCAGCAGCCGGGAGGGGAACACTGAAGCTTTCTTT. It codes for CASSREGNTEAFF. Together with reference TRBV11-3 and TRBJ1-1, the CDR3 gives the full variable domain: EAGVVQSPRYKIIEKKQPVAFWCNPISGHNTLYWYLQNLGQGPELLIRYENEEAVDDSQLPKDRFSAERLKGVDSTLKIQPAELGDSAVYLCASSREGNTEAFFGQGTRLTVV.

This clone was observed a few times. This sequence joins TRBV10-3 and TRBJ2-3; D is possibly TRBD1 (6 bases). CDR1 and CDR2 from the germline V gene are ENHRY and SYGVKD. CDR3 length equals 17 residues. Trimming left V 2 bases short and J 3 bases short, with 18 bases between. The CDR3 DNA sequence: TGTGCCATCAGTGAGGGGTTGGGGTGGGGGCAAACAGATACGCAGTATTTT. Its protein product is CAISEGLGWGQTDTQYF.

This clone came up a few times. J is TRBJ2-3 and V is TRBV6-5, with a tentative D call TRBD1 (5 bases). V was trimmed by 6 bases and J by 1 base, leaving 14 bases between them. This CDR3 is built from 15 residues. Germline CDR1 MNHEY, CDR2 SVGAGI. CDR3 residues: CASSLDSSGTDTQYF. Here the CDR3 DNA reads TGTGCCAGCAGCCTCGACAGTTCTGGCACAGATACGCAGTATTTT.

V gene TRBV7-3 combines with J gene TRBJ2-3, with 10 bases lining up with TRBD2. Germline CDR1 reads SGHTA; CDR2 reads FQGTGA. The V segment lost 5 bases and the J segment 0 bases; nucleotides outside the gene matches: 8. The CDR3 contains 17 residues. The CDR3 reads CASSNGLAVASTDTQYF. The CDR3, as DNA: TGTGCCAGCAGCAATGGACTAGCGGTCGCTAGCACAGATACGCAGTATTTT. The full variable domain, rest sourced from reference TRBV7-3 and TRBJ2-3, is GAGVSQTPSNKVTEKGKYVELRCDPISGHTALYWYRQSLGQGPEFLIYFQGTGAADDSGLPNDRFFAVRPEGSVSTLKIQRTERGDSAVYLCASSNGLAVASTDTQYFGPGTRLTVL.

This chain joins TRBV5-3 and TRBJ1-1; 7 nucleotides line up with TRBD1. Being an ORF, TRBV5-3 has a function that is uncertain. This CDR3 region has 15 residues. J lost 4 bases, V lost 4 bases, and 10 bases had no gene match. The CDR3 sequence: CARSVGTEEGTEAFF. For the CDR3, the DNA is TGTGCCAGAAGCGTTGGGACAGAAGAAGGCACTGAAGCTTTCTTT.

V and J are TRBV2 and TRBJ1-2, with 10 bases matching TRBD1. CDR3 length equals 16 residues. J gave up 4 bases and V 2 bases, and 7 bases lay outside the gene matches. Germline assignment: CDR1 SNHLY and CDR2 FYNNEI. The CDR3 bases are TGTGCCAGCAGTGAAATTTTTGACAGGGGGCCCTATGGCTACACCTTC. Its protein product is CASSEIFDRGPYGYTF.

CDR3 sequence (DNA): TGTGCCAGCAGCCGGATAGCATCAATTTCTGAAGCTTTCTTT. Amino acid sequence: CASSRIASISEAFF. The genes are TRBV7-6 and TRBJ1-1; D gene uncertain. The germline gives CDR1 SGHVS, CDR2 FNYEAQ. The germline V and J ends were trimmed by 5 bases and 6 bases, with 16 bases remaining between them. This CDR3 contains 14 residues.

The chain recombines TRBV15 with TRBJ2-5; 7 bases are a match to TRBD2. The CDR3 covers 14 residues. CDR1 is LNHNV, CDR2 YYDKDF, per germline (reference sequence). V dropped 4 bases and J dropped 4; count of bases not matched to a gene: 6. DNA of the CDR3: TGTGCCACCAGCACGGAAGGGGAGGGAGAGACCCAGTACTTC. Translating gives CATSTEGEGETQYF.

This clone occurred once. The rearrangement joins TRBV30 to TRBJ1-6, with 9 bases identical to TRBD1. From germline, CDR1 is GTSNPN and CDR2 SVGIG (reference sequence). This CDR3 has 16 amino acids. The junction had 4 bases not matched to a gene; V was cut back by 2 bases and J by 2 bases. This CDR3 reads CAWSPDRGPYNSPLHF. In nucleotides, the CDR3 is TGTGCCTGGAGTCCGGACAGGGGTCCCTATAATTCACCCCTCCACTTT.

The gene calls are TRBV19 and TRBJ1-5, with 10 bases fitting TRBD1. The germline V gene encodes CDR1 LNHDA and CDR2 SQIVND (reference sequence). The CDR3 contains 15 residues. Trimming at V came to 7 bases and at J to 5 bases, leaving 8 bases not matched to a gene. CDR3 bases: TGTGCCAGTACCTCCCGGGACAGGGGTTATCAGCCCCAGCATTTT. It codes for CASTSRDRGYQPQHF.

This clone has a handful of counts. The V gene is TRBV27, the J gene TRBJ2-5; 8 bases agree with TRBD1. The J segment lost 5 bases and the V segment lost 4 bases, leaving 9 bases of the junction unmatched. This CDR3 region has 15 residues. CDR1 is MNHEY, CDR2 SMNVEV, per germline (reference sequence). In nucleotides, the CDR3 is TGTGCCAGCAGTTCCCGGACAGGGTGGCGCGAGACCCAGTACTTC. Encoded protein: CASSSRTGWRETQYF.

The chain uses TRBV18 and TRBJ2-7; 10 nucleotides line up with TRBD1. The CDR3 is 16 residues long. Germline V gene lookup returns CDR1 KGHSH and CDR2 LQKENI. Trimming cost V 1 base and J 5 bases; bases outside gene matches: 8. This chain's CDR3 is CASSPLLGQGSDEQYF. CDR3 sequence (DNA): TGTGCCAGCTCACCACTTTTGGGACAGGGGAGTGACGAGCAGTACTTC.

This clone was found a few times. The CDR3 reads CASSLDQGNEQFF. The CDR3 DNA is TGCGCCAGCAGCTTGGACCAGGGGAATGAGCAGTTCTTC. V is TRBV5-1 and J is TRBJ2-1, with D tentatively TRBD1 (6 bases). This CDR3 is built from 13 residues. Trimming removed 0 bases from V and 7 bases from J, with 8 bases in between. Germline V gives CDR1 SGHRS, CDR2 YFSETQ.

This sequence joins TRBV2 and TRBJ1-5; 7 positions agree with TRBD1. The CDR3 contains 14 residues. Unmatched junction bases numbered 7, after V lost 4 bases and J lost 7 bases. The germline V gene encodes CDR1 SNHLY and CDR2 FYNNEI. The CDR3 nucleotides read TGTGCCAGCAGTGCCTACAGGGGAGACCAGCCCCAGCATTTT. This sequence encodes CASSAYRGDQPQHF.

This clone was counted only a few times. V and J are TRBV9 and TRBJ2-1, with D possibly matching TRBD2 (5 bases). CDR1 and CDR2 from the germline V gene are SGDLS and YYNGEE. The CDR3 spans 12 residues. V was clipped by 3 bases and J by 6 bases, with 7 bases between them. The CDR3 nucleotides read TGTGCCAGCAGCGCGGGAATCAATGAGCAGTTCTTC. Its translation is CASSAGINEQFF. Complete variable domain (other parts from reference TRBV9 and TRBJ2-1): DSGVTQTPKHLITATGQRVTLRCSPRSGDLSVYWYQQSLDQGLQFLIQYYNGEERAKGNILERFSAQQFPDLHSELNLSSLELGDSALYFCASSAGINEQFFGPGTRLTVL.